The 17 T cell receptor beta chains presented below share a single source sample, sequenced in a study of chemoradiotherapy in HPV16-positive cancers. The protocol was immunoSEQ multiplex PCR, while the TCRdb copy is restricted to in-frame clones and leaves out a portion. The sample includes about 34,000 clones, 92% seen only once; the top ten take 3.5% to 4%. The starting material was blood, obtained from a patient who underwent chemoradiotherapy. The receptors originated from a human donor with HPV-associated anogenital cancer.

The chain uses TRBV7-8 and TRBJ1-4; 7 positions match TRBD1. J gave up 3 bases and V 2 bases, and 6 bases lay outside the gene matches. Looked up from germline, CDR1 is SGHVS and CDR2 is FQNEAQ. This CDR3 contains 16 residues. CDR3 sequence (DNA): TGTGCCAGCAGCTTAAAGATAACAGGGGCTAATGAAAAACTGTTTTTT. Encoded protein: CASSLKITGANEKLFF.

This clone appeared a few times. This chain links TRBV21-1 with TRBJ1-1; TRBD1 is taken as the D call from the table, unchecked against the DNA. TRBV21-1 is a recognized pseudogene. The CDR3 covers 16 residues. In DNA form, the CDR3 reads TGTGCCAGCAGCAAACCGACAGGGGAAGACGGCACTGAAGCTTTCTTT. It is translated as CASSKPTGEDGTEAFF.

The chain has TRBV7-6 and TRBJ2-5; 9 nucleotides align to TRBD2. The CDR3 is 16 residues long. Germline lookup yields CDR1 SGHVS and CDR2 FNYEAQ. V lost 0 bases and J lost 2; bases outside the gene matches: 4. The CDR3 sequence is CASSLAGLAGQETQYF. For the CDR3, the DNA is TGTGCCAGCAGCTTAGCGGGCCTAGCGGGGCAAGAGACCCAGTACTTC.

The chain employs TRBV1 and TRBJ2-3; the DNA was not compared with TRBD1, the D call given in the table. TRBV1 counts as a pseudogene. The CDR3 sequence is 15 residues long. The CDR3 sequence: CTSSQDLGQEDTQYF. The DNA of the CDR3 is TGCACCAGCAGCCAAGATCTGGGGCAGGAAGATACGCAGTATTTT.

This chain links TRBV6-1 with TRBJ1-2; D may be TRBD1 (5 bases). The CDR3 runs to 14 residues. Germline lookup yields CDR1 MNHNS and CDR2 SASEGT. V gave up 8 bases and J gave up 5 bases, with 18 bases separating them. The CDR3 DNA follows: TGTGCCAGCCATGTAGTGGAGGGGAGGTATGGCTACACCTTC. It encodes CASHVVEGRYGYTF.

The chain combines TRBV7-9 with TRBJ1-1; D uncertain. Per the germline V gene, CDR1 is SEHNR and CDR2 is FQNEAQ (reference sequence). Trimming took 1 base from V and 4 from J, leaving 7 bases between them. The CDR3 covers 13 residues. CDR3 residues: CASSLGVGTEAFF. The CDR3 bases are TGTGCCAGCAGCTTAGGGGTGGGCACTGAAGCTTTCTTT.

The genes are TRBV7-3 and TRBJ2-3; maybe TRBD2 (5 bases). Germline V gives CDR1 SGHTA, CDR2 FQGTGA. This CDR3 region has 15 residues. The germline V and J ends were trimmed by 2 bases and 2 bases, with 11 bases remaining between them. The CDR3 DNA sequence: TGTGCCAGCAGCTTAGGAGGTCTGCTCACAGATACGCAGTATTTT. This translates into CASSLGGLLTDTQYF.

In DNA, the CDR3 is TGTGCCAGCAGCCCTTCGATTAATAGCAATCAGCCCCAGCATTTT. It yields the protein CASSPSINSNQPQHF. The chain couples TRBV4-2 to TRBJ1-5; D unclear. V gave up 4 bases and J gave up 0 bases, with 10 bases separating them. This CDR3 has 15 residues. The germline gives CDR1 LGHNA, CDR2 YNFKEQ.

The chain links TRBV5-6 to TRBJ2-7; the D is unclear. The CDR3 loop spans 14 amino acids. V gave up 0 bases and J gave up 5 bases, with 12 bases separating them. CDR1 and CDR2 from the germline V gene are SGHDT and YYEEEE. The CDR3 region has the DNA TGTGCCAGCAGCTTGGATTTAATCCGGGACGAGCAGTACTTC. Translated, it gives CASSLDLIRDEQYF.

V usage is TRBV7-2 and J usage is TRBJ2-5; D gene uncertain. This CDR3 has 14 amino acids. CDR1 is SGHTA and CDR2 is FQGNSA in the germline V gene. V lost 5 bases and J 1 base, leaving 11 bases between the germline ends. In DNA, the CDR3 is TGTGCCAGCAGCCACCTACCCGCCCAAGAGACCCAGTACTTC. Translated: CASSHLPAQETQYF.

The chain is built from TRBV19 and TRBJ2-1; 8 bases line up with TRBD2. Trimming removed 3 bases from V and 0 bases from J; junction bases left unmatched: 7. CDR3 length: 17 residues. In germline, CDR1 is LNHDA, CDR2 SQIVND (reference sequence). CDR3 DNA: TGTGCCAGTAGTATGGGCGGGGGGCGAAGCTCCTACAATGAGCAGTTCTTC. Translation gives CASSMGGGRSSYNEQFF.

In its sample, this clone was seen once. The rearrangement joins TRBV7-2 to TRBJ1-1; D not certain. CDR1 SGHTA and CDR2 FQGNSA come from the germline V gene. The CDR3 runs 13 residues. Trimming cost V 5 bases and J 1 base, with 8 bases left between them. CDR3 nucleotides: TGTGCCAGCAGCCCCCGCCCGAACACTGAAGCTTTCTTT. This translates into CASSPRPNTEAFF.

This chain links TRBV2 with TRBJ2-2; D is possibly TRBD1 (6 bases). The V and J ends lost 9 bases and 7 bases respectively, with 15 bases between them. CDR1 and CDR2 (germline): SNHLY, FYNNEI. The CDR3 is 13 amino acids. CDR3 DNA sequence: TGTGCCAGTAAACAGGGAGTAATCGGGGAGCTGTTTTTT. It specifies CASKQGVIGELFF.

The chain combines TRBV10-1 with TRBJ2-3; 9 nucleotides match TRBD1. Germline-derived CDR1 and CDR2 are WNHNN and SYGVQD (reference sequence). The CDR3 sequence is 15 residues long. Trimming cost V 5 bases and J 2 bases; bases outside gene matches: 5. CDR3 region: CASSPGQGYTDTQYF. The CDR3, as DNA: TGCGCCAGCAGTCCCGGACAGGGGTACACAGATACGCAGTATTTT.

The V and J genes are TRBV19 and TRBJ1-1; TRBD1 matches at 9 bases. J gave up 1 base and V 6 bases, and 6 bases lay outside the gene matches. The CDR3 consists of 15 residues. The germline V gene encodes CDR1 LNHDA and CDR2 SQIVND (reference sequence). The CDR3 sequence is CASRRNRGQNTEAFF. The CDR3 DNA reads as TGTGCCAGTAGGAGAAACAGGGGGCAGAACACTGAAGCTTTCTTT.

The chain recombines TRBV5-8 with TRBJ2-2; 9 bases agree with TRBD1. The CDR3 is made up of 14 amino acids. Trimming at V came to 3 bases and at J to 7 bases, leaving 4 bases not matched to a gene. Germline V gene lookup returns CDR1 SGHTS and CDR2 YDEGEE. The CDR3 region has the DNA TGTGCCAGCAGCTATGGACAGGGGAGCGGGGAGCTGTTTTTT. Protein product: CASSYGQGSGELFF.

DNA for the CDR3: TGTGCCTGGAGTGGGCAGGGGCAACAGCAGTTCTTC. Encoded protein: CAWSGQGQQQFF. The rearrangement uses TRBV30 and TRBJ2-1; D perhaps matches TRBD1 (6 bases). The germline V gene encodes CDR1 GTSNPN and CDR2 SVGIG (reference sequence). This CDR3 has 12 residues. Trimming removed 1 base from V and 11 bases from J, with 12 bases in between.